This T cell receptor beta chain was recovered during a study of CXCR3-negative and CXCR3-positive naive CD8 T cells. Study-wide points: Higher TRB CDR3 hydrophobicity marked CXCR3-positive naive cells relative to CXCR3-negative naive cells.

Concerning this clonotype: Antigen: not known.

The CDR3 has 15 amino acids. The germline V gene encodes CDR1 MGHRA and CDR2 YSYEKL. Researchers prepared the TRB cDNA libraries using 5' RACE with UMI labels. TCRdb re-called the 5' RACE reads; every CDR3 protein appears as one record, without DNA. The sample is made up of 100,000 to 150,000 distinct CDR3 sequences, and the top ten hold around 0.37% of it. This receptor was taken from a human donor in good health. Some clones in this sample may be carry-over from other donors' samples. The J gene is TRBJ2-7, the V gene TRBV4-1; TCRdb designates TRBD1, a call that cannot be tested without DNA. Sample: naive CXCR3+ CD8+ T cells from blood. Subset indicated: CD45RO-CCR7+CD27+CD95- naive CD8+ T cells expressing CXCR3 (TNR3+). The CDR3 loop reads CASSQEEGVDVEQYF.